Here is one T cell receptor beta chain with its context. This entry is derived from a study of OX40 agonist ivuxolimab in advanced cancers. TCRdb's copy holds only in-frame clones and misses some; the assay was immunoSEQ multiplex PCR. The table records roughly 110,000 clones, 91% of them present only once. The CDR3 runs to 11 residues. V shed 2 bases and J shed 5 bases, with 6 bases lying between them. The germline V gene encodes CDR1 DFQATT and CDR2 SNEGSKA (reference sequence). This sample comprised CD4+ or CD8+ T cells sorted from blood, obtained in a trial of the OX40 agonist ivuxolimab. The sequence was collected from an adult with an advanced solid tumor such as melanoma, head and neck, liver or kidney cancer. The J gene is TRBJ2-5, the V gene TRBV20-1; D is uncertain. The CDR3 here is CSARQLETQYF. CDR3 DNA: TGCAGTGCTAGACAGCTGGAGACCCAGTACTTC.